These 21 T cell receptor beta chains came from one sample sequenced in a study of blood T cell repertoires in COVID-19 (dated by TCRdb to 2020 to 2022). The library was generated by the immunoSEQ multiplex PCR assay. Imported from immuneACCESS, the table was reduced by TCRdb to in-frame sequences with V and J called. These copies leave out some clones; in studies compared against another copy, an unresolved V gene accounts for under half, and the cause of the remainder is not known. Counted in this sample were a few hundred thousand clones; just under 90% of them appeared once. The ten biggest clones cover over 1% of the sample. Sequenced material: PBMCs or T cells enriched from blood (not recorded which). The receptor source for this set is a man younger than 45 who had recovered from COVID-19.

The chain has TRBV6-6 and TRBJ2-7; D gene unclear. V lost 8 bases and J 3 bases, leaving 5 bases between the germline ends. The germline CDR1 and CDR2 sequences are MNHNY and SVGAGI (reference sequence). The CDR3 totals 10 residues. CDR3 protein: CASGVYEQYF. For the CDR3, the DNA is TGTGCCAGCGGAGTCTACGAGCAGTACTTC.

This sequence joins TRBV4-1 and TRBJ2-7, with 9 bases lining up with TRBD1. The V gene's germline CDR1 is MGHRA and CDR2 YSYEKL. The junction had 8 bases not matched to a gene; V was cut back by 1 base and J by 4 bases. The CDR3 extends over 16 amino acids. CDR3 DNA sequence: TGCGCCAGCAGCCAAGTGGGGGGACAGGGAGATTACGAGCAGTACTTC. Amino acids: CASSQVGGQGDYEQYF.

This clone has a single count. This chain connects TRBV11-2 to TRBJ2-1; D is possibly TRBD2 (5 bases). The CDR3 spans 14 residues. V was shortened by 1 base and J by 5 bases, with 9 bases between the two germline ends. CDR1 is SGHAT and CDR2 is FQNNGV in the germline V gene. CDR3 amino acids: CASSLVGADNEQFF. CDR3 coding DNA: TGTGCCAGCAGCTTAGTAGGAGCGGACAATGAGCAGTTCTTC.

This clone is a singleton in its sample. V gene TRBV7-9 combines with J gene TRBJ1-1, with 8 bases aligning to TRBD1. CDR1 and CDR2 from the germline V gene are SEHNR and FQNEAQ (reference sequence). This CDR3 region has 16 residues. Trimming at V came to 7 bases and at J to 1 base, leaving 11 bases not matched to a gene. In DNA form, the CDR3 reads TGTGCCAGCACCTATCTTAGTGGGACAGGGAACACTGAAGCTTTCTTT. Protein sequence: CASTYLSGTGNTEAFF.

V is TRBV27 and J is TRBJ2-5; 7 bases are a match to TRBD1. There are 16 residues in the CDR3. The V segment lost 5 bases and the J segment 2 bases; nucleotides outside the gene matches: 11. Germline lookup yields CDR1 MNHEY and CDR2 SMNVEV (reference sequence). The chain's CDR3 is CASSPQGPRAQETQYF. The CDR3 DNA reads TGTGCCAGCAGTCCACAGGGGCCGAGGGCTCAAGAGACCCAGTACTTC.

This chain uses TRBV13 with TRBJ2-1; 7 bases are shared with TRBD2. Losses at the gene ends were 8 bases for V and 4 bases for J; bases not matched to a gene: 20. Germline loops: CDR1 PRHDT, CDR2 FYEKMQ (reference sequence). The CDR3 has 18 residues. CDR3 coding DNA: TGTGCCAGCGGCCCTCTATCTAGCGGACCCACCCGTTACAATGAGCAGTTCTTC. Protein: CASGPLSSGPTRYNEQFF. The variable domain in full, with the rest retrieved from reference TRBV13 and TRBJ2-1, is AAGVIQSPRHLIKEKRETATLKCYPIPRHDTVYWYQQGPGQDPQFLISFYEKMQSDKGSIPDRFSAQQFSDYHSELNMSSLELGDSALYFCASGPLSSGPTRYNEQFFGPGTRLTVL.

This chain links TRBV5-1 with TRBJ2-5, with 8 bases that match TRBD2. The ends lost 4 bases at V and 2 bases at J; junction bases unmatched: 7. The germline V gene has CDR1 SGHRS and CDR2 YFSETQ. The CDR3 extends over 15 amino acids. Here the CDR3 reads CASSLQTSAQETQYF. For the CDR3, the DNA is TGCGCCAGCAGCCTACAGACTAGCGCTCAAGAGACCCAGTACTTC.

This clone was observed a few times. CDR3 amino acids: CASSITRQGAYTF. The CDR3 DNA reads as TGTGCCAGCAGTATAACTAGACAGGGCGCCTACACCTTC. The gene calls are TRBV27 and TRBJ1-2; 7 bases are shared with TRBD1. The CDR3 is 13 amino acids. Germline V lookup: CDR1 MNHEY, CDR2 SMNVEV (reference sequence). Trimming removed 5 bases from V and 10 bases from J; junction bases left unmatched: 10.

The chain uses TRBV15 and TRBJ2-7; the match to TRBD1 covers 7 bases. Germline V lookup: CDR1 LNHNV, CDR2 YYDKDF (reference sequence). The CDR3 is 15 residues long. The junction had 2 bases not matched to a gene; V was cut back by 0 bases and J by 0 bases. In DNA, the CDR3 is TGTGCCACCAGCAGAGATGAGGGGGCCTCCTACGAGCAGTACTTC. Translated, it gives CATSRDEGASYEQYF.

The V call is TRBV27, the J call TRBJ2-7; possibly TRBD1 for D (6 bases). There are 16 residues in the CDR3. The V gene's germline CDR1 is MNHEY and CDR2 SMNVEV (reference sequence). Trimming removed 6 bases at V and 3 bases at J, with 21 bases between. The CDR3 DNA reads as TGTGCCAGCAGGATGACAGGTCGGGGTGGCGGCTACGAGCAGTACTTC. This codes for CASRMTGRGGGYEQYF.

The J gene is TRBJ1-1, the V gene TRBV6-5; 7 positions match TRBD1. Looked up from germline, CDR1 is MNHEY and CDR2 is SVGAGI. This CDR3 is built from 14 residues. The V gene end was trimmed by 2 bases and the J gene end by 4 bases; junction bases not matched to a gene: 4. CDR3 DNA sequence: TGTGCCAGCAGTTACGGAGGGGGCGGCACTGAAGCTTTCTTT. As protein: CASSYGGGGTEAFF.

Only one count was recorded for this clone. The V call is TRBV3-1 (or the pseudogene TRBV3-2), the J call TRBJ1-2, with D possibly being TRBD1 (6 bases). The CDR3 consists of 17 residues. Trimming took off 0 bases at V and 0 bases at J, with 14 bases between the two ends. Germline V gene sequence: CDR1 LGHDT, CDR2 YNNKEL (reference sequence). The CDR3, as DNA: TGTGCCAGCAGCCAAGACCCCACAGGGCCCACTAACTATGGCTACACCTTC. Protein: CASSQDPTGPTNYGYTF.

The rearrangement links TRBV7-2 to TRBJ2-2, with D possibly matching TRBD1 (5 bases). The V end lost 3 bases, the J end lost 2 bases, and 13 bases lay between the germline ends. CDR1 is SGHTA, CDR2 FQGNSA, per germline. This CDR3 has 16 residues. CDR3 DNA sequence: TGTGCCAGCAGCTTTCAGGGTCCTATAAACACCGGGGAGCTGTTTTTT. Translated: CASSFQGPINTGELFF.

This chain joins TRBV13 and TRBJ2-7; TRBD1 matches at 9 bases. This CDR3 contains 14 residues. CDR1 is PRHDT and CDR2 is FYEKMQ in the germline V gene (reference sequence). The junction had 2 bases not matched to a gene; V was cut back by 5 bases and J by 0 bases. CDR3 in DNA: TGTGCCAGCAGCGGGGGACAGGGCTCCTACGAGCAGTACTTC. This gives the protein CASSGGQGSYEQYF.

The chain uses TRBV5-1 and TRBJ2-7, with unresolved D. The CDR3 has 14 residues. CDR1 and CDR2 (germline): SGHRS, YFSETQ. The V gene lost 0 bases and the J gene lost 3 bases, with 10 bases spanning the gap. CDR3 coding DNA: TGCGCCAGCAGCTTGGTCCCGGAGAACTACGAGCAGTACTTC. This sequence encodes CASSLVPENYEQYF.

V is TRBV5-1 and J is TRBJ2-7; possibly TRBD1 for D (5 bases). CDR3 length equals 17 residues. CDR1 and CDR2 (germline): SGHRS, YFSETQ. The V end was cut by 0 bases, the J end by 5 bases, with 21 bases between. In DNA, the CDR3 is TGCGCCAGCAGCTTGGCCAACCGGTCCAGTTTAGGGGACGAGCAGTACTTC. Its protein is CASSLANRSSLGDEQYF.

The chain employs TRBV25-1 and TRBJ2-3; 12 positions match TRBD2. CDR3 length: 16 amino acids. Germline-derived CDR1 and CDR2 are MGHDK and SYGVNS. The V and J ends lost 3 bases and 6 bases, in that order; junction bases with no gene match: 7. The CDR3 reads CASSDPQTSGSDTQYF. CDR3 DNA: TGTGCCAGCAGTGACCCTCAGACTAGCGGGAGTGATACGCAGTATTTT.

The gene calls are TRBV7-2 and TRBJ2-2; D not resolved. CDR1 is SGHTA and CDR2 is FQGNSA in the germline V gene. The CDR3 length is 13 residues. The V and J ends lost 4 bases and 6 bases respectively, with 9 bases between them. The CDR3 is CASSSTVPGELFF. The CDR3 region has the DNA TGTGCCAGCAGCTCTACAGTCCCCGGGGAGCTGTTTTTT.

This clone appeared a few times. The chain combines TRBV10-2 with TRBJ1-2; D unresolved. The CDR3 sequence is 13 residues long. Germline V gives CDR1 WSHSY, CDR2 SAAADI. V was cut by 3 bases and J by 4 bases, with 9 bases left in between. As DNA, the CDR3 is TGCGCCAGCAGTGACGGGGTCAGCTATGGCTACACCTTC. Residues: CASSDGVSYGYTF.

This clone was detected only a few times. The chain links TRBV15 to TRBJ1-2; TRBD1 is a possible D gene (5 bases). Between the trimmed V and J ends, which lost 0 bases and 5 bases, there was a span of 16 bases. Germline CDR1 LNHNV, CDR2 YYDKDF (reference sequence). This CDR3 spans 16 amino acids. The CDR3 DNA follows: TGTGCCACCAGCAGAGAATCGGCAAGGGGAAGGTATGGCTACACCTTC. It yields the protein CATSRESARGRYGYTF.

This clone has only one observation. The chain employs TRBV5-4 and TRBJ2-1; 10 nucleotides match TRBD2. Trimming at V came to 0 bases and at J to 6 bases, leaving 6 bases not matched to a gene. CDR3 length equals 16 residues. Germline-derived CDR1 and CDR2 are SGHNT and YYREEE (reference sequence). The CDR3 spells CASSLVNRLAGNEQFF. CDR3 nucleotide sequence: TGTGCCAGCAGCTTGGTCAATCGACTAGCGGGCAATGAGCAGTTCTTC.